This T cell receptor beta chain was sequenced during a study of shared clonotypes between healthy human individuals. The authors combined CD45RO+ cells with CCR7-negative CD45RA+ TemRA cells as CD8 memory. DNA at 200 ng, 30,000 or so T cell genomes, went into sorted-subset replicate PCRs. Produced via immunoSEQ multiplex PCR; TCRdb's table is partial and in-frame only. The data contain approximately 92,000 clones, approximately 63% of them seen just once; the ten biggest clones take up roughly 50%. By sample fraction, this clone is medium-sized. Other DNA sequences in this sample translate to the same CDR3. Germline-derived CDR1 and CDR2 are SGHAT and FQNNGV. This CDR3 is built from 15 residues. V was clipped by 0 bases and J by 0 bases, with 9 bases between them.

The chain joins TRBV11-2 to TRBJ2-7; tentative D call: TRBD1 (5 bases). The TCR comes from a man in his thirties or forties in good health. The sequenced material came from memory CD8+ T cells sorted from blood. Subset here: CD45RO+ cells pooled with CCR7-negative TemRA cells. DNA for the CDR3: TGTGCCAGCAGCTTAGAAGGGGATAGCTCCTACGAGCAGTACTTC. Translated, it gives CASSLEGDSSYEQYF.